These T cell receptor beta chains were read from a single sample in a study of early T cells in non-severe SARS-CoV-2 infection. Via MiXCR, TCRdb re-called the 5' RACE reads, giving one row per CDR3 protein. The data show 55,000 to 85,000 distinct CDR3 sequences, 8% to 10% seen once. Sequences were derived from whole blood, sampled at baseline. All receptors derive from an adult who was a healthcare worker with PCR-confirmed SARS-CoV-2 infection or an uninfected control (not recorded which). The CDR3 runs from the conserved cysteine through the conserved F or W. D genes are given only for firm matches. The size of a clone is reported for some rows only, either as once, few or many, or as a class for expanded clones.

J gene,V gene,D gene,CDR3 length,clone size,CDR3 protein,CDR3 DNA
TRBJ2-7,TRBV20-1,.,12,few,CSAPQPSYEQYF,TGCAGTGCTCCCCAGCCCTCCTACGAGCAGTACTTC
TRBJ2-3,TRBV7-9,.,12,.,CASSPRRDTQYF,TGTGCCAGCAGCCCTCGACGAGATACGCAGTATTTT
TRBJ1-1,TRBV28,TRBD1,13,few,CASRDRGRSEAFF,TGTGCCAGCAGGGACAGGGGAAGGTCTGAAGCTTTCTTT
TRBJ1-6,TRBV12-3/TRBV12-4,.,13,few,CASTRTGNSPLHF,TGTGCCAGCACCCGGACGGGAAATTCACCCCTCCACTTT
TRBJ2-1,TRBV11-2,.,16,many,CASSLVLGSSYNEQFF,TGTGCCAGCAGCTTAGTTCTAGGGAGTTCCTACAATGAGCAGTTCTTC
TRBJ2-3,TRBV15,.,13,many,CATSRMLGDTQYF,TGTGCCACCAGCAGAATGTTGGGAGATACGCAGTATTTT
TRBJ2-2,TRBV7-3,.,17,.,CASSLRVRGSNTGELFF,TGTGCCAGCAGCTTAAGGGTCAGGGGATCGAACACCGGGGAGCTGTTTTTT
TRBJ2-7,TRBV28,.,13,.,CAILAESSYEQYF,TGTGCCATCCTGGCGGAGAGTTCCTACGAGCAGTACTTC
TRBJ2-7,TRBV7-9,.,16,.,CASSFGTVTLPYEQYF,TGTGCCAGCAGCTTCGGGACTGTCACGTTACCATACGAGCAGTACTTC
TRBJ2-7,TRBV7-2,.,16,.,CASSFQDRRDRSEQYF,TGTGCCAGCAGCTTCCAAGACCGTCGGGACCGTAGCGAGCAGTACTTC
TRBJ2-5,TRBV20-1,TRBD2,13,.,CSARLAGKETQYF,TGCAGTGCTAGACTAGCGGGTAAAGAGACCCAGTACTTC
TRBJ2-7,TRBV10-3,TRBD1,14,many,CAIGAGTGVYEQYF,TGTGCCATCGGGGCCGGGACAGGGGTCTACGAGCAGTACTTC
TRBJ2-1,TRBV12-5,.,11,.,CASVSGNEQFF,TGTGCTAGTGTATCGGGGAATGAGCAGTTCTTC
TRBJ2-2,TRBV9,TRBD2,16,.,CASSVELAGFTGELFF,TGTGCCAGCAGCGTAGAACTAGCGGGGTTCACCGGGGAGCTGTTTTTT
TRBJ2-3,TRBV9,.,11,.,CASSVDQALYF,TGTGCCAGCAGCGTAGACCAAGCTTTGTATTTT
TRBJ1-1,TRBV29-1,TRBD1,11,.,CSAGEGAEAFF,TGCAGCGCCGGTGAGGGGGCGGAGGCTTTCTTT
TRBJ2-7,TRBV6-5,.,14,many,CASSYNRGSYEQYF,TGTGCCAGCAGTTATAATAGGGGTTCCTACGAGCAGTACTTC